Listed below are T cell receptor beta chains from one sample, sequenced in a study of blood T cell repertoires in COVID-19. The data were produced by immunoSEQ multiplex PCR, yet TCRdb's version contains in-frame clones alone and is incomplete. The sample records under 300,000 clones, around 88% being singletons. The sample consisted of PBMCs or T cells enriched from blood (not recorded which). The receptors originated from a woman aged 40 to 50 with acute COVID-19. CDR3s include the opening cysteine and the closing phenylalanine or tryptophan. Each record gives: D gene, clone size, CDR3 length, V gene, J gene, CDR3 protein, CDR3 DNA. D genes are given only for firm matches. A row's size may be missing; if present it is once, few, many or a size class.

D: -; size: once; length: 15; V: TRBV19; J: TRBJ1-5; CDR3: CASSIAGGSNQPQHF; DNA: TGTGCCAGTAGTATAGCTGGAGGGAGCAATCAGCCCCAGCATTTT
D: -; size: -; length: 13; V: TRBV6-2/TRBV6-3; J: TRBJ2-5; CDR3: CASSYSGRETQYF; DNA: TGTGCCAGCAGTTACTCTGGGCGCGAGACCCAGTACTTC
D: -; size: -; length: 13; V: TRBV12-3/TRBV12-4; J: TRBJ1-2; CDR3: CASSQGSSYGYTF; DNA: TGTGCCAGCAGCCAGGGTTCTTCCTATGGCTACACCTTC
D: TRBD2; size: -; length: 17; V: TRBV9; J: TRBJ2-2; CDR3: CASSVSPTSGGAGELFF; DNA: TGTGCCAGCAGCGTTAGCCCCACTAGCGGGGGGGCCGGGGAGCTGTTTTTT
D: -; size: once; length: 15; V: TRBV9; J: TRBJ2-2; CDR3: CASSVGDSVAGELFF; DNA: TGTGCCAGCAGCGTAGGAGATAGCGTGGCCGGGGAGCTGTTTTTT
D: -; size: -; length: 15; V: TRBV4-2; J: TRBJ1-4; CDR3: CASSEGGINNEKLFF; DNA: TGTGCCAGCAGCGAAGGAGGCATAAATAATGAAAAACTGTTTTTT
D: -; size: few; length: 13; V: TRBV5-6; J: TRBJ2-7; CDR3: CASSSDSYYEQYF; DNA: TGTGCCAGCAGCTCCGACTCGTACTACGAGCAGTACTTC
D: TRBD1; size: -; length: 17; V: TRBV6-2/TRBV6-3; J: TRBJ1-1; CDR3: CASSDTGTGAAYTEAFF; DNA: TGTGCCAGCAGTGACACCGGGACAGGGGCCGCCTACACTGAAGCTTTCTTT
D: TRBD1; size: -; length: 14; V: TRBV18; J: TRBJ2-2; CDR3: CASSTGTDTGELFF; DNA: TGTGCCAGCTCAACCGGGACAGACACCGGGGAGCTGTTTTTT
D: TRBD2; size: -; length: 14; V: TRBV7-9; J: TRBJ2-7; CDR3: CASRSSGGAYEQYF; DNA: TGTGCCAGCAGATCTAGCGGGGGAGCTTACGAGCAGTACTTC
D: TRBD2; size: -; length: 15; V: TRBV6-5; J: TRBJ2-2; CDR3: CASSLRTSGSGELFF; DNA: TGTGCCAGCAGTTTGAGGACTAGCGGGTCCGGGGAGCTGTTTTTT
D: TRBD1; size: -; length: 16; V: TRBV19; J: TRBJ1-5; CDR3: CASSIRTGGWGQPQHF; DNA: TGTGCCAGTAGTATACGGACAGGGGGCTGGGGTCAGCCCCAGCATTTT
D: -; size: -; length: 15; V: TRBV5-4; J: TRBJ2-2; CDR3: CASSSGLSNTGELFF; DNA: TGTGCCAGCAGCTCCGGACTATCCAACACCGGGGAGCTGTTTTTT